The entry below gives a single T cell receptor (beta chain) sequence along with its context. Its antigen is still unknown. This entry comes from a study of cytomegalovirus exposure and HLA in healthy donors. The PCR employed 60 Vbeta primers together with 13 Jbeta primers. Libraries were prepared by immunoSEQ multiplex PCR; TCRdb keeps only in-frame clonotypes and omits some of them. In the table there are fewer than 120,000 clones, 75% to 80% of which are singletons. Trimming stripped 3 bases from V and 0 bases from J, with 11 bases between. The CDR3 totals 16 residues. Germline CDR1 reads SGHVS; CDR2 reads FQNEAQ. Study-level points and caveats: There were reportedly fewer N-insertions in an Asian-associated ancestry cluster than the approximately 670-donor mean, in a later analysis.

The sequence came from a woman under 40 in good health and CMV-seronegative. V gene TRBV7-8 combines with J gene TRBJ1-4; D remains unclear. What was sequenced was PBMCs. This CDR3 reads CASSLQAIATNEKLFF. In nucleotides, the CDR3 is TGTGCCAGCAGCTTGCAGGCTATTGCAACTAATGAAAAACTGTTTTTT.